This T cell receptor beta chain appears in the sequencing data of a study of glioma-infiltrating T cells. The iRepertoire nested amplicon-rescue multiplex PCR amplified TCR alpha and beta CDR3s from RNA. MiXCR was run by TCRdb on the multiplex PCR reads, yielding one entry per CDR3 protein. The top ten clones hold around 11% of a sample with around 350,000 distinct CDR3 sequences, less than 50% of them seen once. This clonotype was picked up many times. The CDR3 covers 16 residues. Trimming cost V 5 bases and J 3 bases; bases outside gene matches: 9. CDR1 is MDHEN, CDR2 SYDVKM, per germline. The receptor was derived from a human donor with low-grade glioma or glioblastoma, undergoing nonglioma brain surgery, or in good health (not recorded which). What was sequenced was glioma tissue, nonneoplastic brain tissue, or PBMCs (not recorded which). V and J are TRBV28 and TRBJ1-5, with 8 nucleotides matching TRBD1. CDR3 in amino acids: CASSPDRGLYNQPQHF. For the CDR3, the DNA is TGTGCCAGCAGTCCCGACAGGGGATTGTACAATCAGCCCCAGCATTTT.